These 9 T cell receptor beta chains share one sample of origin, sequenced in a study of T cells in Graves' hyperthyroidism and ophthalmopathy. Amplification of TCR beta CDR3 regions used RNA as the template. TCR CDR3 underwent first-round RT-PCR with the HTBI primer set. A single record per CDR3 protein comes from TCRdb applying MiXCR to the multiplex PCR reads. Seen here are about 580,000 distinct CDR3 sequences, 46% observed once, and the top ten hold approximately 8.4%. Sample: peripheral blood or thyroid tissue (not recorded which). These receptors were taken from a woman aged 18-29 years with Graves' hyperthyroidism.

Points on this clonotype: This may be a read error: a much more frequent sequence differs by one nucleotide. The chain combines TRBV12-3 or TRBV12-4 with TRBJ2-7, with TRBD1 as a possible D gene (6 bases). The CDR3 loop spans 16 amino acids. CDR3 coding DNA: TGTGCCGGCAGTCCTCCACAGTCGAGACAGGCCTACGAGCAGTACTTC. Its protein is CAGSPPQSRQAYEQYF.

Notes on this clonotype: A much larger clonotype is one base distant, so this may be a read error. The V gene is TRBV5-1, the J gene TRBJ2-7; 7 nucleotides line up with TRBD1. Germline values: CDR1 SGHRS, CDR2 YFSETQ. The V gene end was trimmed by 0 bases and the J gene end by 6 bases; junction bases not matched to a gene: 15. The CDR3 has 17 amino acids. The CDR3 DNA follows: TGCGCCAGCAGCTTGGGGCCCCACAGGGGTTCGGCCTGCGAGCAGTACTTC. Its protein product is CASSLGPHRGSACEQYF. The whole variable domain, filled in from reference TRBV5-1 and TRBJ2-7, reads KAGVTQTPRYLIKTRGQQVTLSCSPISGHRSVSWYQQTPGQGLQFLFEYFSETQRNKGNFPGRFSGRQFSNSRSEMNVSTLELGDSALYLCASSLGPHRGSACEQYFGPGTRLTVT.

The chain links TRBV6-1 to TRBJ1-2, with D possibly being TRBD1 (6 bases). Germline CDR1 MNHNS, CDR2 SASEGT. Trimming cost V 6 bases and J 4 bases, with 18 bases left between them. The CDR3 covers 15 residues. In nucleotides, the CDR3 is TGTGCCAGCAGAGCAATTACGGACAGCTCCTATGGCTACACCTTC. Its protein product is CASRAITDSSYGYTF.

Worth noting for this clonotype: At one end, the junction sequence differs from germline, possibly due to a read error. DNA for the CDR3: TGTGCCGTCAGTGAGGCTAGCAGGAATAGCGGTGGCGAGCAGTACTTC. It yields the protein CAVSEASRNSGGEQYF. The chain carries TRBV10-3 and TRBJ2-7, with D perhaps TRBD2 (6 bases). CDR1 and CDR2 (germline): ENHRY, SYGVKD. The CDR3 covers 16 residues.

Concerning this clonotype itself: Since a much larger clone is just one base distant, this may be a read error. Written as DNA, the CDR3 is TGTGCCAGCAGCCAACCGGGACTAGCGGCCGGAAATTACGAGCAGTACTTC. It translates to CASSQPGLAAGNYEQYF. V is TRBV4-2 and J is TRBJ2-7, with 11 bases fitting TRBD2. Germline loops: CDR1 LGHNA, CDR2 YNFKEQ. The CDR3 length is 17 residues. The ends lost 2 bases at V and 4 bases at J; junction bases unmatched: 10.

The chain uses TRBV27 and TRBJ1-1, with TRBD1 matching 9 bases. Germline V lookup: CDR1 MNHEY, CDR2 SMNVEV (reference sequence). The CDR3 covers 14 residues. With 4 bases clipped from V and 5 bases from J, the junction kept 5 bases outside the gene matches. The CDR3 sequence: CASSSTGGSTEAFF. The CDR3 DNA reads TGTGCCAGCAGTTCGACAGGGGGAAGTACTGAAGCTTTCTTT.

Ten or more counts support this clonotype. J is TRBJ1-1 and V is TRBV12-3 or TRBV12-4; D is unresolved. CDR3 length equals 15 residues. The V gene lost 7 bases and the J gene lost 1 base, with 16 bases spanning the gap. CDR3 sequence reads: CASTLLSQPNTEAFF. In DNA, the CDR3 is TGTGCCAGCACCCTCCTTTCCCAACCGAACACTGAAGCTTTCTTT.

The sample holds one count of this clonotype. This CDR3 is CASRSPGQSNQPQHF. Here the CDR3 DNA reads TGTGCCAGCAGATCTCCGGGACAAAGCAATCAGCCCCAGCATTTT. The gene calls are TRBV7-9 and TRBJ1-5; possibly TRBD1 for D (6 bases). The V gene lost 6 bases and the J gene lost 1 base, with 13 bases spanning the gap. Germline lookup yields CDR1 SEHNR and CDR2 FQNEAQ (reference sequence). The CDR3 totals 15 residues.

This clonotype was detected many times. The rearrangement links TRBV10-3 to TRBJ1-1; 7 nucleotides align to TRBD1. The ends lost 8 bases at V and 0 bases at J; junction bases unmatched: 6. This CDR3 contains 14 residues. Germline V gives CDR1 ENHRY, CDR2 SYGVKD. Written as DNA, the CDR3 is TGTGCCATCCGGGACAGAAATATGAACACTGAAGCTTTCTTT. Encoded protein: CAIRDRNMNTEAFF.